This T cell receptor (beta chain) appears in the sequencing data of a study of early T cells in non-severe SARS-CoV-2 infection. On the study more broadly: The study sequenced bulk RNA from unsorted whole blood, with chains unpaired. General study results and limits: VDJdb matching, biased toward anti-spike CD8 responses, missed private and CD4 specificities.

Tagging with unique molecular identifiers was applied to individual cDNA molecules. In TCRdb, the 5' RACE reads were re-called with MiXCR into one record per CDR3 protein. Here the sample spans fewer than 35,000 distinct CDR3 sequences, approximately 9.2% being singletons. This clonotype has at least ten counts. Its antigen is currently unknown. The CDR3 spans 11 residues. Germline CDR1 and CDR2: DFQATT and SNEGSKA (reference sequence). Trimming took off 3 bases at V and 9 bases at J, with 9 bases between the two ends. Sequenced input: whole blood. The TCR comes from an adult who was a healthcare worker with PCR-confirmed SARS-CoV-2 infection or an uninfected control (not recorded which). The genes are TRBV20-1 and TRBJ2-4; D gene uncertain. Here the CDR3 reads CSASSSGIQYF. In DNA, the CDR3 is TGCAGTGCTAGTTCCTCTGGCATTCAGTACTTC.